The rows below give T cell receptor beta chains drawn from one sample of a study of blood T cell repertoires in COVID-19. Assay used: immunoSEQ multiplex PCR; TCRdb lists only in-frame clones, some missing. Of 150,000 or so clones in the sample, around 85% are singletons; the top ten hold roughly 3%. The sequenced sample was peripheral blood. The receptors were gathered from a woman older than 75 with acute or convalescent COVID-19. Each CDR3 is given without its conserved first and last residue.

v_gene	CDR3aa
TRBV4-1	ASSQGPGLQVNTEAF
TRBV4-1	ASSQPGGRRRNGYT
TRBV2	ASHSGERVEKLF
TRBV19	ASSMWAVYTTNEKLF
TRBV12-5	ASTGGTDTQY
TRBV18	ASSPGQVDQPQH
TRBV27	ASRWGVVNSPLH
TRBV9	ASSVGSGNSPLH
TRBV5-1	ASSLEGDLGQPQH
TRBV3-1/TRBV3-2	ASSQRGLGYGYT
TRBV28	ASSPPDRAGEKLF
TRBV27	ASSSGGSGNTIY
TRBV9	ASSVEVGGWEKGYT
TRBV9	ASSPDGTGNQPQH
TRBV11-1	ASSLDRSSSRNEQF
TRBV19	ASSMGQGASNQPQH
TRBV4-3	ASSQDLGQGDQPQH
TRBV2	ASMAPGRRNEKLF
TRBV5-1	ASSLGKTGSTDTQY
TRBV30	AWSRGAGASPLH
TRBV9	ASSVGPGDSTDTQY
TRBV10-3	AIRKTGGTEAF
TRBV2	ASSAVKNYGYT
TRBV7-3	ASSAGLNQPQH
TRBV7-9	ASSPLPLTDYGYT
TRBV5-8	ASSLQGLFVDEQF
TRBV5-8	ASSLGAGRNEKLF
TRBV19	ASSYPSRQGLANYGYT
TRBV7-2	ASSPGTGESSIYGYT
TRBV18	ASSRGLAGSGDTQY
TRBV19	ASSIGGDQPQH
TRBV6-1	ASSEAGPGNTIY
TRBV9	ASSVSGQETQY
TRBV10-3	AISEFKTQY
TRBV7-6	ASSYRDRYLANYGYT
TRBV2	ASNPRGIFNEKLF
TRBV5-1	ASSSGTKQF
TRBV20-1	SASGEETQY
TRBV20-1	SASVGVSQPQH
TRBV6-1	ASSGASSGNTIY
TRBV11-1	ASSLAPGTSFNEQF
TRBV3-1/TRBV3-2	ASSQSRYAATNEKLF
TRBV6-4	ASSDSALGGGYT
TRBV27	ATRRGSDILIFPLH
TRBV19	ASSKTPGQANEQF
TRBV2	ASRPRIYGYT
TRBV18	ASSPFLAGATDTQY
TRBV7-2	ASSPPGQGREAF
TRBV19	ASSSSTGGGTYEQY
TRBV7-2	ASSWAAGEETQY
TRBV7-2	ASSLLAGTDTGELF
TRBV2	ASSLLAGGPGELF
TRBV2	ASSAVNEQF
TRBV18	ASSPYRENTEAF
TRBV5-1	ASSEPGGGYT
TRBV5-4	ASSFLGHTTLRYGYT
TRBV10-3	AIRQTATNYGYT
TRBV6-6	ASSYMTGTGYT
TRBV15	ATSTDRRTGGTDTQY